Included here is one TCR beta chain sequence, with context. The sample is drawn from a study of blood T cell repertoires in COVID-19. About the research overall: In each case, the material was cDNA or gDNA derived from T cells, B-cell-depleted T cells, or PBMCs.

This table comes from immunoSEQ multiplex PCR, and its TCRdb copy is limited to in-frame clones, with some not included. The table shows hundreds of thousands of clones, with about 90% occurring only once. Per germline, CDR1 SNHLY and CDR2 FYNNEI. V lost 3 bases and J 0 bases, leaving 14 bases between the germline ends. The CDR3 sequence is 16 residues long. This TCR was recovered from a woman younger than 30 with acute COVID-19. The chain employs TRBV2 and TRBJ1-1; D gene unclear. Input material: PBMCs or T cells enriched from blood (not recorded which). CDR3 sequence: CASSDAAFGLNTEAFF. CDR3 sequence (DNA): TGTGCCAGCAGTGACGCGGCCTTTGGGTTGAACACTGAAGCTTTCTTT. The full variable domain, rest sourced from reference TRBV2 and TRBJ1-1, is EPEVTQTPSHQVTQMGQEVILRCVPISNHLYFYWYRQILGQKVEFLVSFYNNEISEKSEIFDDQFSVERPDGSNFTLKIRSTKLEDSAMYFCASSDAAFGLNTEAFFGQGTRLTVV.